This entry concerns a single T cell receptor (beta chain). These data belong to a study of CD8+ T cells in alopecia areata. Reverse transcribed after extraction, RNA yielded cDNA as the sequencing template. Some clones are missing from TCRdb's copy, which holds only in-frame ones; the method was immunoSEQ multiplex PCR. The table has 160,000 or so clones, approximately 52% seen once. Treatment given: oral pan-JAK inhibitor, 5-10 mg twice daily. The receptor's source is a human donor with alopecia areata. The material sequenced was CD4+ T cells sorted from blood, taken between weeks 55 and 70, from a patient treated with tofacitinib.

CDR3 region: CASALGLGGYNEQFF. CDR3 nucleotide sequence: TGTGCCAGCGCCCTAGGACTGGGAGGATACAATGAGCAGTTCTTC. This rearrangement joins TRBV7-3 to TRBJ2-1, with a possible D match to TRBD2 (6 bases). The V gene's germline CDR1 is SGHTA and CDR2 FQGTGA. Trimming took off 8 bases at V and 4 bases at J, with 18 bases between the two ends. CDR3 size: 15 residues.